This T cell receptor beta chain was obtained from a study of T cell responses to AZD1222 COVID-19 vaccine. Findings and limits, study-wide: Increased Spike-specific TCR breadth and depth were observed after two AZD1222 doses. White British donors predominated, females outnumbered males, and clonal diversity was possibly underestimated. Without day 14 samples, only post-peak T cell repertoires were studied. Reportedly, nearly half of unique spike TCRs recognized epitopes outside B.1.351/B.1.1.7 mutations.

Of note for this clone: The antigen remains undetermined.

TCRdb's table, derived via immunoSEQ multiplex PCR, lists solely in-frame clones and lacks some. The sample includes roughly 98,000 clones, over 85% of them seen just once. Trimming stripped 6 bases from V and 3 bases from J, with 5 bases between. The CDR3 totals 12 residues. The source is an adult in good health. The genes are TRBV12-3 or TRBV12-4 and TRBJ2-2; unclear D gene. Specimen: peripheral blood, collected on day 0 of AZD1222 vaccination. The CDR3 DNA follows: TGTGCCAGCAGCTCATACACCGGGGAGCTGTTTTTT. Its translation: CASSSYTGELFF.